The T cell receptor (beta chain) described here comes from a study of CD8 T cells in Susac syndrome. The RNA input was roughly 0.45 to 1 ug, and it was reverse transcribed with random hexamers. TCR beta CDR3 was amplified by immunoSEQ multiplex PCR. This amplification extended across 54 Vbeta and 13 Jbeta segments. TCRdb re-derived calls from the immunoSEQ multiplex PCR reads in MiXCR, one entry per CDR3 protein. This sample has 170,000 or so distinct CDR3 sequences, with over 90% found just once. Losses at the gene ends were 2 bases for V and 4 bases for J; bases not matched to a gene: 10. CDR1 and CDR2 (germline): GTSNPN, SVGIG (reference sequence). The CDR3 is 17 residues long. TEMRA cells were FACS-enriched and CD8+ and CD4+ T cells negatively isolated. In regard to this clonotype: Its antigen remains unidentified.

General study findings and limits: The number of individuals included in the study's TCR sequencing and HLA analysis was acknowledged as relatively small. In Susac syndrome, the CD4+ T cell repertoires did not show clonal expansion.

The sample was CD4+ T cells from PBMCs. The sequence was obtained from a human donor with Susac syndrome. V usage is TRBV30 and J usage is TRBJ2-6, with 8 bases fitting TRBD1. The CDR3 region is CAWSRGRGRAGANVLTF. In DNA form, the CDR3 reads TGTGCCTGGAGTCGGGGCAGGGGGCGAGCCGGGGCCAACGTCCTGACTTTC.